The 23 T cell receptor beta chains given below trace back to one sample, sequenced in a study of cytomegalovirus exposure and HLA in healthy donors. A multiplex PCR was run with 60 Vbeta primers and 13 Jbeta primers. Sequenced by immunoSEQ multiplex PCR; TCRdb stores in-frame clones only, minus some. The repertoire holds approximately 120,000 clones, with over 80% as singletons. Sequenced input: PBMCs. The receptors were gathered from a man between 18 and 35 years old in good health and CMV-seropositive.

A single count supports this clone. The chain carries TRBV30 and TRBJ2-5; D is unclear. Germline CDR1 and CDR2: GTSNPN and SVGIG (reference sequence). V lost 5 bases to trimming and J lost 6 bases, with 16 bases between them. The CDR3 contains 13 residues. CDR3 nucleotide sequence: TGTGCCTGGCAAACTCGGGTATGGAAGACCCAGTACTTC. This codes for CAWQTRVWKTQYF.

The J gene is TRBJ2-2, the V gene TRBV7-3; D is unresolved. Trimming took 2 bases from V and 4 from J, leaving 8 bases between them. The CDR3 sequence is 14 residues long. Germline loops: CDR1 SGHTA, CDR2 FQGTGA. In nucleotides, the CDR3 is TGTGCCAGCAGCTTAGGCTTTCCCACCGGGGAGCTGTTTTTT. It yields the protein CASSLGFPTGELFF.

This chain connects TRBV7-9 to TRBJ2-3, with D perhaps TRBD1 (5 bases). The CDR3 sequence is 14 residues long. V was shortened by 3 bases and J by 0 bases, with 7 bases between the two germline ends. Germline V gives CDR1 SEHNR, CDR2 FQNEAQ (reference sequence). The CDR3 protein is CASSFGASTDTQYF. CDR3 coding DNA: TGTGCCAGCAGCTTTGGGGCTAGCACAGATACGCAGTATTTT.

The chain has TRBV2 and TRBJ1-1; D gene unclear. Germline values: CDR1 SNHLY, CDR2 FYNNEI. Trimming removed 8 bases at V and 0 bases at J, with 13 bases between. The CDR3 totals 14 residues. CDR3 in amino acids: CASEILDLNTEAFF. The CDR3 DNA follows: TGTGCCAGCGAAATCCTAGACTTGAACACTGAAGCTTTCTTT.

V and J are TRBV9 and TRBJ2-1; TRBD2 agrees at 9 bases. V trimming: 3 bases; J trimming: 3 bases; junction bases outside the gene matches: 1. This CDR3 is 14 amino acids long. CDR1 and CDR2 (germline): SGDLS, YYNGEE. DNA for the CDR3: TGTGCCAGCAGCGCTAGCGGGGTCTACAATGAGCAGTTCTTC. Its translation: CASSASGVYNEQFF.

The V gene is TRBV6-5, the J gene TRBJ2-7; D remains ambiguous. The germline V gene has CDR1 MNHEY and CDR2 SVGAGI. The CDR3 is made up of 13 amino acids. V was clipped by 0 bases and J by 3 bases, with 6 bases between them. The CDR3 DNA is TGTGCCAGCAGTTACTCGGGCAACTACGAGCAGTACTTC. Its protein is CASSYSGNYEQYF.

V gene TRBV11-2 combines with J gene TRBJ2-7; 9 bases are a match to TRBD1. The V and J ends lost 5 bases and 3 bases, in that order; junction bases with no gene match: 11. This CDR3 region has 16 residues. Germline V gene sequence: CDR1 SGHAT, CDR2 FQNNGV. In DNA form, the CDR3 reads TGTGCCAGCAGCGCTAGGGACAGGGTTAAAGGCTACGAGCAGTACTTC. Amino acid sequence: CASSARDRVKGYEQYF.

The chain employs TRBV29-1 and TRBJ2-5, with 10 nucleotides matching TRBD1. CDR1 is SQVTM, CDR2 ANQGSEA, per germline. The CDR3 spans 14 residues. Trimming removed 4 bases from V and 4 bases from J; junction bases left unmatched: 6. The CDR3 DNA is TGCAGCGTTGCCGGACAGGGGGTGGCAGAGACCCAGTACTTC. Amino acid sequence: CSVAGQGVAETQYF.

The gene calls are TRBV7-7 and TRBJ2-5; 7 nucleotides line up with TRBD2. V lost 4 bases, J lost 9 bases, and 8 bases stayed unmatched. The CDR3 is made up of 13 amino acids. Germline assignment: CDR1 SSHAT and CDR2 FNYEAQ (reference sequence). DNA of the CDR3: TGTGCCAGCAGCTACTCGGGGGGAGAACCCCAGTACTTC. Protein sequence: CASSYSGGEPQYF.

This sequence joins TRBV9 and TRBJ2-7; D gene uncertain. The length of the CDR3 is 14 residues. Germline CDR1 is SGDLS and CDR2 is YYNGEE. V was clipped by 1 base and J by 2 bases, with 10 bases between them. Here the CDR3 reads CASSVSLGTYEQYF. The CDR3 bases are TGTGCCAGCAGCGTAAGTCTAGGAACCTACGAGCAGTACTTC.

This chain uses TRBV19 with TRBJ2-3; 9 bases are a match to TRBD2. V was pared by 6 bases and J by 1 base, with 5 bases of the junction left unmatched. The germline CDR1 and CDR2 sequences are LNHDA and SQIVND (reference sequence). This CDR3 has 15 amino acids. The CDR3 loop reads CASSPSGARTDTQYF. The CDR3 DNA reads TGTGCCAGTAGCCCTAGCGGGGCCCGCACAGATACGCAGTATTTT.

V gene TRBV2 combines with J gene TRBJ2-2; D is possibly TRBD2 (6 bases). Trimming stripped 7 bases from V and 5 bases from J, with 14 bases between. The CDR3 is 14 residues long. The V gene's germline CDR1 is SNHLY and CDR2 FYNNEI. For the CDR3, the DNA is TGTGCCAGCAATCCCTTAGGGACTACCGGGGAGCTGTTTTTT. Protein sequence: CASNPLGTTGELFF.

The rearrangement uses TRBV7-6 and TRBJ1-1; D not resolved. This CDR3 has 14 residues. CDR1 and CDR2 from the germline V gene are SGHVS and FNYEAQ. Trimming shortened V by 2 bases and J by 1 base, and 8 bases separated the two germline ends. Here the CDR3 DNA reads TGTGCCAGCAGCTTAAGTACTTCGAACACTGAAGCTTTCTTT. This sequence encodes CASSLSTSNTEAFF.

This chain joins TRBV10-2 and TRBJ2-1; D not certain. The CDR3 covers 11 residues. Germline assignment: CDR1 WSHSY and CDR2 SAAADI. With 5 bases removed from V and 5 bases from J, the gap between germline ends came to 4 bases. Here the CDR3 reads CASSIDNEQFF. The CDR3 DNA reads TGCGCCAGCAGTATAGACAATGAGCAGTTCTTC.

V gene TRBV11-3 combines with J gene TRBJ1-1, with TRBD1 identical over 7 bases. V trimming: 5 bases; J trimming: 3 bases; junction bases outside the gene matches: 3. Germline V gene sequence: CDR1 SGHNT, CDR2 YENEEA. The CDR3 is 13 amino acids. CDR3 in DNA: TGTGCCAGCAGCCTCCAGGGGGACACTGAAGCTTTCTTT. It specifies CASSLQGDTEAFF.

V usage is TRBV4-2 and J usage is TRBJ2-4; 9 nucleotides align to TRBD2. The CDR3 runs 15 residues. Germline V lookup: CDR1 LGHNA, CDR2 YNFKEQ. Unmatched junction bases numbered 0, after V lost 2 bases and J lost 1 base. DNA for the CDR3: TGTGCCAGCAGCCAACTAGCGGGGGCCAAAAACATTCAGTACTTC. Its protein is CASSQLAGAKNIQYF.

The chain joins TRBV6-1 to TRBJ1-5, with TRBD1 matching 10 bases. The CDR3 spans 17 residues. The V segment lost 1 base and the J segment 5 bases; nucleotides outside the gene matches: 8. Germline CDR1 is MNHNS and CDR2 is SASEGT. This CDR3 reads CASSEGTGGLGYQPQHF. The CDR3 coding sequence is TGTGCCAGCAGTGAAGGGACAGGGGGATTGGGGTATCAGCCCCAGCATTTT.

The chain is built from TRBV29-1 and TRBJ2-2, with D possibly being TRBD1 (5 bases). V lost 4 bases, J lost 6 bases, and 9 bases lay in between. Germline-derived CDR1 and CDR2 are SQVTM and ANQGSEA. The CDR3 loop spans 12 amino acids. CDR3 in DNA: TGCAGCGTTGGGCAGGGATCCGGGGAGCTGTTTTTT. Translating gives CSVGQGSGELFF.

The genes are TRBV27 and TRBJ2-1; 7 bases are a match to TRBD1. From germline, CDR1 is MNHEY and CDR2 SMNVEV (reference sequence). The CDR3 loop spans 14 amino acids. The V segment lost 3 bases and the J segment 4 bases; nucleotides outside the gene matches: 3. As DNA, the CDR3 is TGTGCCAGCAGTTTGCCAGGGGGATACAATGAGCAGTTCTTC. It translates to CASSLPGGYNEQFF.

V is TRBV9 and J is TRBJ2-5, with 11 bases fitting TRBD2. The CDR3 covers 16 residues. Germline V gives CDR1 SGDLS, CDR2 YYNGEE. V was pared by 4 bases and J by 0 bases, with 5 bases of the junction left unmatched. As DNA, the CDR3 is TGTGCCAGCAGCAACCGACTAGCGGGGAACCAAGAGACCCAGTACTTC. Amino acid sequence: CASSNRLAGNQETQYF.

This sequence joins TRBV7-9 and TRBJ1-3, with no clear D. The CDR3 runs to 12 residues. V was shortened by 4 bases and J by 2 bases, with 3 bases between the two germline ends. CDR1 is SEHNR and CDR2 is FQNEAQ in the germline V gene (reference sequence). CDR3 sequence: CASSSAGNTIYF. In nucleotides, the CDR3 is TGTGCCAGCAGCTCAGCTGGAAACACCATATATTTT.

The rearrangement links TRBV6-5 to TRBJ2-2; D perhaps matches TRBD1 (7 bases). This CDR3 spans 13 amino acids. The germline CDR1 and CDR2 sequences are MNHEY and SVGAGI. V lost 11 bases, J lost 7 bases, and 17 bases lay in between. DNA of the CDR3: TGTGCCGGCACCCAGGGGGGTATCGGGGAGCTGTTTTTT. This codes for CAGTQGGIGELFF.

This chain connects TRBV9 to TRBJ2-7; 8 nucleotides line up with TRBD2. This CDR3 region has 15 residues. The germline V gene has CDR1 SGDLS and CDR2 YYNGEE. The J segment lost 5 bases and the V segment lost 3 bases, leaving 10 bases of the junction unmatched. The CDR3 bases are TGTGCCAGCAGCGCCGTCAGCGGGGGAGGCGACGAGCAGTACTTC. This codes for CASSAVSGGGDEQYF.